This T cell receptor beta chain was retrieved from a study of T-cell reconstitution after alpha-beta-depleted transplantation in children. This clonotype was observed many times. Unique molecular identifiers were used in preparing the TCRbeta library. TCRdb re-analysed the PCR reads in MiXCR, keeping a single row per CDR3 protein. In the table there are 90,000 to 95,000 distinct CDR3 sequences, approximately 12% of which are singletons. CDR1 is DFQATT and CDR2 is SNEGSKA in the germline V gene (reference sequence). This CDR3 is 15 amino acids long. V dropped 3 bases and J dropped 0 bases, with 11 bases sitting between them.

This chain uses TRBV20-1 with TRBJ2-2; D tentatively fits TRBD1 or TRBD2 (6 bases each). This sequence was found in a human donor who donated a stem cell graft to a child with inherited bone marrow failure. The source was PBMCs from the stem cell graft donor, collected from the stem cell graft. The CDR3 DNA is TGCAGTGCTAGTAGGGGGGCGGCGAACACCGGGGAGCTGTTTTTT. It is translated as CSASRGAANTGELFF.